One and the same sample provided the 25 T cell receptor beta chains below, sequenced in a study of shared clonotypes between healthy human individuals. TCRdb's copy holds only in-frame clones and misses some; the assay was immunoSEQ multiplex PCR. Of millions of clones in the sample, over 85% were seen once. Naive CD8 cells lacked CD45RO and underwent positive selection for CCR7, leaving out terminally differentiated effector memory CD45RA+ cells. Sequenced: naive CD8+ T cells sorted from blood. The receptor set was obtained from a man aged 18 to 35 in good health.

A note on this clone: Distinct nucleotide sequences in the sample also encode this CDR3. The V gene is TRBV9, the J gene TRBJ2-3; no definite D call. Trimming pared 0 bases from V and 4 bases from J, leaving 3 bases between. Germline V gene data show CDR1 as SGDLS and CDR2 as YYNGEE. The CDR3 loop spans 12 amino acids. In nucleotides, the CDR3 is TGTGCCAGCAGCGTAGCGGCAGATACGCAGTATTTT. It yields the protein CASSVAADTQYF. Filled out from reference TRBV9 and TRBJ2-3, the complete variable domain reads DSGVTQTPKHLITATGQRVTLRCSPRSGDLSVYWYQQSLDQGLQFLIQYYNGEERAKGNILERFSAQQFPDLHSELNLSSLELGDSALYFCASSVAADTQYFGPGTRLTVL.

In nucleotides, the CDR3 is TGCGCCAGCAGCCAAGAATCGGGGTTCTCCTACGAGCAGTACTTC. Its protein is CASSQESGFSYEQYF. The chain uses TRBV4-3 and TRBJ2-7, with D tentatively TRBD2 (5 bases). The V gene lost 0 bases and the J gene lost 0 bases, with 9 bases spanning the gap. The CDR3 extends over 15 amino acids. Germline V gene sequence: CDR1 LGHNA, CDR2 YSLEER.

The CDR3 DNA sequence: TGTGCCAGCAGCTTGGCCTCTAAGGGAGTCGTTCGCACCGGGGAGCTGTTTTTT. This encodes CASSLASKGVVRTGELFF. V usage is TRBV5-8 and J usage is TRBJ2-2, with a possible D match to TRBD2 (5 bases). V was cut by 0 bases and J by 4 bases, with 19 bases left in between. This CDR3 region has 18 residues. Germline V gene sequence: CDR1 SGHTS, CDR2 YDEGEE.

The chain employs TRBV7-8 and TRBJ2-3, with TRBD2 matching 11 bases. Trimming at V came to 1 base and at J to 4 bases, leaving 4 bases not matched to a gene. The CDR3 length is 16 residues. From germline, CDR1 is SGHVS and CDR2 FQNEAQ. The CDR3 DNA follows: TGTGCCAGCAGCTTAGGACTAGCGGGGACCCCAGATACGCAGTATTTT. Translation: CASSLGLAGTPDTQYF.

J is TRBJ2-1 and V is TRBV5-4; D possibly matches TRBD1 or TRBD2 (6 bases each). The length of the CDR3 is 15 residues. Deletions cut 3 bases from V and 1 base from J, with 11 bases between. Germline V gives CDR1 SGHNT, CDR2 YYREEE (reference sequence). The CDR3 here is CASSSGDSSYNEQFF. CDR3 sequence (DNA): TGTGCCAGCAGCTCAGGGGACTCATCCTACAATGAGCAGTTCTTC.

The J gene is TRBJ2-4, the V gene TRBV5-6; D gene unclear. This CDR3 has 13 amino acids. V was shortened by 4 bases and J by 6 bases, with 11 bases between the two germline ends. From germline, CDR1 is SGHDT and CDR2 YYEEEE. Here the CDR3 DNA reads TGTGCCAGCAGCCGCCGGTGGGGAAACATTCAGTACTTC. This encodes CASSRRWGNIQYF.

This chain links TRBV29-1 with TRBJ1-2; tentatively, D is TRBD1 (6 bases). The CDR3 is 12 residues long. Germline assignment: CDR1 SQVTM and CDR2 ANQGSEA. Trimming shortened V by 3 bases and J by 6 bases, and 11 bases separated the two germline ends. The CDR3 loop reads CSVDTGPHGYTF. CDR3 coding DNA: TGCAGCGTTGACACAGGGCCCCATGGCTACACCTTC. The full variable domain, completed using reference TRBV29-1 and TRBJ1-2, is SAVISQKPSRDICQRGTSLTIQCQVDSQVTMMFWYRQQPGQSLTLIATANQGSEATYESGFVIDKFPISRPNLTFSTLTVSNMSPEDSSIYLCSVDTGPHGYTFGSGTRLTVV.

Written as DNA, the CDR3 is TGTGCCAGCAGCTTGGTTGCTGGGAGTAGCAATCAGCCCCAGCATTTT. This encodes CASSLVAGSSNQPQHF. The chain joins TRBV11-2 to TRBJ1-5; D is undetermined. The CDR3 totals 16 residues. Germline V gene lookup returns CDR1 SGHAT and CDR2 FQNNGV. V was cut by 3 bases and J by 0 bases, with 12 bases left in between.

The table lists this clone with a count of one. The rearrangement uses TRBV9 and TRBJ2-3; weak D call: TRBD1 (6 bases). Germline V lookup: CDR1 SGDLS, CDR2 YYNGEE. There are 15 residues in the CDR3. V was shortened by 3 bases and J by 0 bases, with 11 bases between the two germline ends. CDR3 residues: CASSEYRDSTDTQYF. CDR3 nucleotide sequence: TGTGCCAGCAGCGAATACAGGGACAGCACAGATACGCAGTATTTT.

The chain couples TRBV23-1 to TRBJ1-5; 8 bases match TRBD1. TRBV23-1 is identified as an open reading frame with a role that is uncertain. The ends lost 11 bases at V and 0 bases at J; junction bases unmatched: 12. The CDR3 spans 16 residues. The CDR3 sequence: CAAGMDRAYSNQPQHF. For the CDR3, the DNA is TGCGCCGCCGGAATGGACAGGGCTTATAGCAATCAGCCCCAGCATTTT.

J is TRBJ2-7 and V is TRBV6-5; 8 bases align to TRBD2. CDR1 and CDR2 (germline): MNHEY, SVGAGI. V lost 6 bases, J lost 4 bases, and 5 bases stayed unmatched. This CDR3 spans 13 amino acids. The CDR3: CASRERESYEQYF. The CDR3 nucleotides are TGTGCCAGCAGGGAGCGGGAGTCTTACGAGCAGTACTTC.

In DNA form, the CDR3 reads TGCAGTGCTAAAATACCCCAAGGCGTGTTTTTT. Translating gives CSAKIPQGVFF. The chain carries TRBV20-1 and TRBJ1-4; D not resolved. The CDR3 is made up of 11 amino acids. Trimming left V 4 bases short and J 15 bases short, with 15 bases between. The germline gives CDR1 DFQATT, CDR2 SNEGSKA (reference sequence).

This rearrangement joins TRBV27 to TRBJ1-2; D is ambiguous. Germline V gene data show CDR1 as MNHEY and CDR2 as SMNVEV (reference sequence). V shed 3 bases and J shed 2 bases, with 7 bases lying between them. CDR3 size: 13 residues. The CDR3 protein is CASSFGRNYGYTF. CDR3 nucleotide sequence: TGTGCCAGCAGTTTTGGGCGGAACTATGGCTACACCTTC.

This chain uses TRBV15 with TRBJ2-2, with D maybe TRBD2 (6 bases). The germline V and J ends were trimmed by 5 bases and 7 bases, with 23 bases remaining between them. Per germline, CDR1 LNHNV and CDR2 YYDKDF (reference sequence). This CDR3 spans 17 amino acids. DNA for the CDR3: TGTGCCACCAGCGGCCGGAGGGAACGGATCCTTGGCGGGGAGCTGTTTTTT. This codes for CATSGRRERILGGELFF.

CDR3 protein: CASSPLRFQGNYQPQHF. The CDR3, as DNA: TGTGCCAGCAGTCCTCTGAGGTTTCAGGGGAACTATCAGCCCCAGCATTTT. The genes are TRBV28 and TRBJ1-5; TRBD1 is a possible D gene (6 bases). The CDR3 runs 17 residues. The germline CDR1 and CDR2 sequences are MDHEN and SYDVKM. Trimming stripped 5 bases from V and 5 bases from J, with 22 bases between.

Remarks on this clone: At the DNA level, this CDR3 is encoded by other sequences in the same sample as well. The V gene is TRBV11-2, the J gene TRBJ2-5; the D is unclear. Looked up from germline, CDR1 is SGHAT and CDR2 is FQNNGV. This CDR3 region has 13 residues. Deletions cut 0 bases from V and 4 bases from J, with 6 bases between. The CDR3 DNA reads TGTGCCAGCAGCTTAGAGGCGCGAGAGACCCAGTACTTC. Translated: CASSLEARETQYF.

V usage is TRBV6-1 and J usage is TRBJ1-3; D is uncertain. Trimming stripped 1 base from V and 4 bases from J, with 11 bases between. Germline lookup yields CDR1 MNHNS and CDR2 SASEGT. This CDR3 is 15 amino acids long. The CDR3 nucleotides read TGTGCCAGCAGTGAAGGGCCAGGCCTCGGAAACACCATATATTTT. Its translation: CASSEGPGLGNTIYF.

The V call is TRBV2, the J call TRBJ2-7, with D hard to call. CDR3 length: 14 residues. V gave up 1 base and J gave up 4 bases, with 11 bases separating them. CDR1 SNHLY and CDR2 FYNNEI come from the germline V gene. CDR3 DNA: TGTGCCAGCAGTGAAGAAGGTGTGCGGTACGAGCAGTACTTC. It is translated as CASSEEGVRYEQYF. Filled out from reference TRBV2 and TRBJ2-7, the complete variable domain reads EPEVTQTPSHQVTQMGQEVILRCVPISNHLYFYWYRQILGQKVEFLVSFYNNEISEKSEIFDDQFSVERPDGSNFTLKIRSTKLEDSAMYFCASSEEGVRYEQYFGPGTRLTVT.

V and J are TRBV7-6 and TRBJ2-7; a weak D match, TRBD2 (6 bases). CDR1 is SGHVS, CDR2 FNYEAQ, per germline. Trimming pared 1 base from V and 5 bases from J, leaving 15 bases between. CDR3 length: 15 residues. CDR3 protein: CASSLEGGPQDEQYF. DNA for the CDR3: TGTGCCAGCAGCTTAGAGGGAGGCCCTCAAGACGAGCAGTACTTC.

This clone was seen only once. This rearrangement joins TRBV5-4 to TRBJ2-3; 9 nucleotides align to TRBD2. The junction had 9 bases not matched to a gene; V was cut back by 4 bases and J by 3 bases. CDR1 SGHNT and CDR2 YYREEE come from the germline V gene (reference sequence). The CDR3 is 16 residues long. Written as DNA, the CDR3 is TGTGCCAGCAGCCCAACCGGGACTAGCTCGACAGATACGCAGTATTTT. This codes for CASSPTGTSSTDTQYF.

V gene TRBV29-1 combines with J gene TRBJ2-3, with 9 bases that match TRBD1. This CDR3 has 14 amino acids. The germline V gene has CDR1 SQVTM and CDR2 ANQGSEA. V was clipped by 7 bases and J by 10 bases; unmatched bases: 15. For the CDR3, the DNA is TGCAGCGCCGAACCGGGACAGGGTTTTTTAGCGCAGTATTTT. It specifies CSAEPGQGFLAQYF.

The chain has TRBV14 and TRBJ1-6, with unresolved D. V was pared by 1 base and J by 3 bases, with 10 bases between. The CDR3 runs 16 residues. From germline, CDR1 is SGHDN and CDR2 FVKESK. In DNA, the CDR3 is TGTGCCAGCAGCCAAGGGCCCATTGGCTATAATTCACCCCTCCACTTT. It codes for CASSQGPIGYNSPLHF. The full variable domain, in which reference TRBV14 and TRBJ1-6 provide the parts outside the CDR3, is EAGVTQFPSHSVIEKGQTVTLRCDPISGHDNLYWYRRVMGKEIKFLLHFVKESKQDESGMPNNRFLAERTGGTYSTLKVQPAELEDSGVYFCASSQGPIGYNSPLHFGNGTRLTVT.

The CDR3, as DNA: TGTGCCAGCAGTGAAGCGCCGGATCAGCCCCAGCATTTT. Protein product: CASSEAPDQPQHF. V usage is TRBV6-1 and J usage is TRBJ1-5; D unresolved. V shed 0 bases and J shed 5 bases, with 5 bases lying between them. The CDR3 sequence is 13 residues long. Germline assignment: CDR1 MNHNS and CDR2 SASEGT.

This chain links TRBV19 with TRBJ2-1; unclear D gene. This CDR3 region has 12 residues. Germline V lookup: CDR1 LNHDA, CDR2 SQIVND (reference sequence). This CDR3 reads CAVSLSYNEQFF. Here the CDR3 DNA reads TGTGCTGTTAGCCTCTCCTACAATGAGCAGTTCTTC.

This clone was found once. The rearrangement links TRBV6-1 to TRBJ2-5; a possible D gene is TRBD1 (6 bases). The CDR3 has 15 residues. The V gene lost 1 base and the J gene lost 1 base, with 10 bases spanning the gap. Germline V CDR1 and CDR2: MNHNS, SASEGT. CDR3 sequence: CASSEGTVFQETQYF. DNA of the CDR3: TGTGCCAGCAGTGAAGGGACAGTCTTCCAAGAGACCCAGTACTTC.